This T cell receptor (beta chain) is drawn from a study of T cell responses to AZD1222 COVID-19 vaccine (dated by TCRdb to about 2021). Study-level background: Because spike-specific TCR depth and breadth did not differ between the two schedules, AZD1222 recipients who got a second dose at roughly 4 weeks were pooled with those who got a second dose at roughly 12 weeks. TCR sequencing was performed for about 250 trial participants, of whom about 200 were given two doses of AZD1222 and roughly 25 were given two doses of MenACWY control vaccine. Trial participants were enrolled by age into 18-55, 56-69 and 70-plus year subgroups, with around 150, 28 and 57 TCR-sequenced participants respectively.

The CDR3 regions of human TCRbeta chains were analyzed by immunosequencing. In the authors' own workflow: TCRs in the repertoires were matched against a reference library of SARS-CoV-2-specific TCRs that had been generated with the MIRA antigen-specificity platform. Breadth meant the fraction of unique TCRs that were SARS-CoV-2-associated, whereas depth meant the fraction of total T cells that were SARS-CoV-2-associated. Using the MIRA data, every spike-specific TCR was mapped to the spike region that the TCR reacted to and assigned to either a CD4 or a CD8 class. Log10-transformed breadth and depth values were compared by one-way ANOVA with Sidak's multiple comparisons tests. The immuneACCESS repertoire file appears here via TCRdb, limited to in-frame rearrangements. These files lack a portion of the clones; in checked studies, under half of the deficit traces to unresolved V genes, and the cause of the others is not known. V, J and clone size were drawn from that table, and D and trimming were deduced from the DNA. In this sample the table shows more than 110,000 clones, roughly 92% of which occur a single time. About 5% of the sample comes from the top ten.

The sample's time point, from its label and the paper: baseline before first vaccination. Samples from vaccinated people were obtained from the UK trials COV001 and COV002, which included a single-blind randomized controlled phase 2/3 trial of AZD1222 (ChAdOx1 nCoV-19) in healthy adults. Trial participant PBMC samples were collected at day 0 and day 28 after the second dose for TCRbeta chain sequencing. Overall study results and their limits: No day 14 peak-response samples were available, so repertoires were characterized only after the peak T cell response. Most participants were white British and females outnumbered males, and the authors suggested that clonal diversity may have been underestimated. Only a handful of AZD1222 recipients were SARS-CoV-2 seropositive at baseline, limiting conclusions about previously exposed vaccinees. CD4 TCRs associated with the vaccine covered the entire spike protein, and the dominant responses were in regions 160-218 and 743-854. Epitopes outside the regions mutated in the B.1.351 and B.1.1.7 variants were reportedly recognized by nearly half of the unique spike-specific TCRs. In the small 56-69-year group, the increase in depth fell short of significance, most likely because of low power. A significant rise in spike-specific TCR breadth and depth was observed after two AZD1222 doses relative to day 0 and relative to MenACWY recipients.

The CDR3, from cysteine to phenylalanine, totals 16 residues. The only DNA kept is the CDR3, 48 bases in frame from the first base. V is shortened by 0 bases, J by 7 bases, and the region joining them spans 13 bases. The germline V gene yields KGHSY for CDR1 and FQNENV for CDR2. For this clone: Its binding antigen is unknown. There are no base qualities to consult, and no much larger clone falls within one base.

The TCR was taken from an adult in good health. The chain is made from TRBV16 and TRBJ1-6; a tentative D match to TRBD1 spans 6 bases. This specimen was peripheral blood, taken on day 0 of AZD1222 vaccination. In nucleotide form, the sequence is TGTGCCAGCAGCCAATCGGGGAGGGGGTCGAATTCACCCCTCCACTTT. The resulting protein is CASSQSGRGSNSPLHF.